This T cell receptor (beta chain) originates from a study of PD-L1 blockade in urothelial cancer. Study-level information: From 0 to 3 prior chemotherapy regimens had been given to the patients. Blood was analyzed 3 weeks (second dose) and 6 weeks after treatment start.

The length of the CDR3 is 18 residues. J gave up 0 bases and V 5 bases, and 9 bases lay outside the gene matches. Germline lookup yields CDR1 MDHEN and CDR2 SYDVKM. This clone was detected a few times. TCRdb's table, derived via immunoSEQ multiplex PCR, lists solely in-frame clones and lacks some. The data contain about 56,000 clones, approximately 86% of them seen just once; the ten biggest clones take up roughly 2.9%. Sample: PBMCs, taken around atezolizumab (anti-PD-L1) treatment. This chain joins TRBV28 and TRBJ2-2, with 10 bases matching TRBD2. This TCR was recovered from a man aged 45-60 years with urothelial cancer. DNA of the CDR3: TGTGCCAGCAGTCGGGATAGCGGGAGGATCGCGAACACCGGGGAGCTGTTTTTT. It is translated as CASSRDSGRIANTGELFF.